This T cell receptor (beta chain) appears in the sequencing data of a study of long-term antiretroviral therapy in people with HIV. Trimming took 4 bases from V and 1 from J; bases not matched to a gene: 7. Germline assignment: CDR1 MNHEY and CDR2 SVGAGI. The CDR3 covers 16 residues. The study, taken as a whole, reports: Even long-term ART left TRB diversity below transplant donor controls, despite gains. ART adherence was not documented, and neither viral resistance nor therapy changes had any data.

Survey-level immunoSEQ v3.0 assays were run. Sequenced by immunoSEQ multiplex PCR; TCRdb stores in-frame clones only, minus some. The repertoire holds around 35,000 clones, with roughly 97% as singletons. About this clone itself: What it binds is unknown.

It was in the United States that all participants with HIV were treated. V usage is TRBV6-5 and J usage is TRBJ1-5; 7 nucleotides match TRBD1. The sequence came from a man aged 25 to 40 with HIV. Sequenced material: unsorted PBMCs, taken 6.9 years after starting antiretroviral therapy. CDR3 coding DNA: TGTGCCAGCAGTTCCTTCCGACAGGGCAGCAATCAGCCCCAGCATTTT. Its protein is CASSSFRQGSNQPQHF.